The 28 T cell receptor beta chains below come from one sample, sequenced in a study of T cell repertoires in cytomegalovirus infection. These receptors' targets are unknown. TCRdb processed the reads anew with MiXCR; each CDR3 protein has one entry. The data contain around 77,000 distinct CDR3 sequences, 20% to 25% of them singletons. The material sequenced was CD8+ T cells from cultured PBMCs, taken from culture after CMV antigen stimulation. These receptor sequences come from a human donor in good health (CMV status not recorded). Some clones in this sample may be carry-over from other donors' samples.

This clonotype was counted only a few times. CDR3 region: CASSQRDRDSGANVLTF. CDR3 in DNA: TGTGCCAGCAGCCAAAGGGACAGGGACTCTGGGGCCAACGTCCTGACTTTC. This sequence joins TRBV7-2 and TRBJ2-6; TRBD1 agrees at 9 bases. Germline CDR1 is SGHTA and CDR2 is FQGNSA. V shed 5 bases and J 0 bases; nucleotides not matched to a gene: 5. This CDR3 is built from 17 residues.

This clonotype was observed a few times. J is TRBJ1-2 and V is TRBV12-3 or TRBV12-4; D may be TRBD1 (5 bases). The CDR3 sequence is 15 residues long. The V end was cut by 3 bases, the J end by 0 bases, with 11 bases between. This chain's CDR3 is CASSFGGLTNYGYTF. CDR3 nucleotides: TGTGCCAGCAGTTTTGGGGGACTGACTAACTATGGCTACACCTTC.

This clonotype was seen only a few times. V is TRBV7-2 and J is TRBJ1-1; D unresolved. The CDR3 runs to 15 residues. Germline CDR1 is SGHTA and CDR2 is FQGNSA. V was shortened by 0 bases and J by 0 bases, with 8 bases between the two germline ends. The CDR3 sequence is CASSLAGILNTEAFF. The CDR3 DNA sequence: TGTGCCAGCAGCTTAGCAGGGATCCTGAACACTGAAGCTTTCTTT. Together with reference TRBV7-2 and TRBJ1-1, the CDR3 gives the full variable domain: GAGVSQSPSNKVTEKGKDVELRCDPISGHTALYWYRQSLGQGLEFLIYFQGNSAPDKSGLPSDRFSAERTGGSVSTLTIQRTQQEDSAVYLCASSLAGILNTEAFFGQGTRLTVV.

J is TRBJ2-1 and V is TRBV6-2 or TRBV6-3; unclear D gene. Per the germline V gene, CDR1 is MNHEY and CDR2 is SVGEGT. The V end was cut by 5 bases, the J end by 8 bases, with 10 bases between. The CDR3 consists of 12 residues. CDR3 DNA sequence: TGTGCCAGCAGTCAAGGGCCCGATGAGCAGTTCTTC. This codes for CASSQGPDEQFF.

This clonotype was observed a handful of times. The rearrangement uses TRBV7-9 and TRBJ1-2, with no clear D. Germline CDR1 SEHNR, CDR2 FQNEAQ (reference sequence). V was trimmed by 1 base and J by 4 bases, leaving 7 bases between them. This CDR3 is 13 amino acids long. The CDR3 protein is CASSLDWGYGYTF. DNA for the CDR3: TGTGCCAGCAGCTTAGACTGGGGCTATGGCTACACCTTC.

The chain's CDR3 is CASSLAGAPPIYEQYF. CDR3 DNA sequence: TGTGCCAGCAGCTTAGCGGGGGCCCCACCTATATACGAGCAGTACTTC. The genes are TRBV11-2 and TRBJ2-7; the D call may be TRBD1 or TRBD2 (6 bases each). The germline V gene encodes CDR1 SGHAT and CDR2 FQNNGV. Trimming stripped 1 base from V and 4 bases from J, with 17 bases between. CDR3 length: 16 residues.

This clonotype has a handful of counts. The V call is TRBV7-8, the J call TRBJ2-6; 8 bases are shared with TRBD1. J gave up 4 bases and V 4 bases, and 9 bases lay outside the gene matches. The CDR3 extends over 17 amino acids. Germline-derived CDR1 and CDR2 are SGHVS and FQNEAQ. As DNA, the CDR3 is TGTGCCAGCAGCTCCGGGACAGGCCTCCACGGGGCCAACGTCCTGACTTTC. This translates into CASSSGTGLHGANVLTF.

There are a few counts of this clonotype. CDR3 sequence reads: CASSSGPRNTGELFF. The DNA for the CDR3 is TGTGCCAGCAGCTCAGGACCCAGGAACACCGGGGAGCTGTTTTTT. The chain combines TRBV12-3 or TRBV12-4 with TRBJ2-2; no clear D gene. The CDR3 loop spans 15 amino acids. The ends were cut back, 6 bases at V and 1 base at J, with 12 bases in the middle.

The J gene is TRBJ1-1, the V gene TRBV6-5; D ambiguous. This CDR3 is 14 amino acids long. V dropped 2 bases and J dropped 0 bases, with 7 bases sitting between them. Germline values: CDR1 MNHEY, CDR2 SVGAGI. CDR3 in amino acids: CASSYEQLNTEAFF. The CDR3 DNA reads as TGTGCCAGCAGTTACGAACAGCTGAACACTGAAGCTTTCTTT.

This clonotype has a handful of counts. The chain carries TRBV6-8 and TRBJ1-4; D gene unclear. Trimming left V 5 bases short and J 5 bases short, with 15 bases between. Germline V gene lookup returns CDR1 MNHGY and CDR2 SAAAGT. The CDR3 is 15 residues long. The CDR3 loop reads CASSGSVEVNEKLFF. CDR3 DNA sequence: TGTGCCAGCAGTGGGTCCGTGGAGGTAAATGAAAAACTGTTTTTT.

V gene TRBV6-2 or TRBV6-3 combines with J gene TRBJ2-7; D is unresolved. Trimming shortened V by 5 bases and J by 2 bases, and 4 bases separated the two germline ends. CDR1 is MNHEY, CDR2 SVGEGT, per germline. The CDR3 runs 11 residues. The CDR3 region has the DNA TGTGCCAGCAGTCGGCCCTACGAGCAGTACTTC. This gives the protein CASSRPYEQYF.

The chain combines TRBV7-2 with TRBJ1-2; the match to TRBD1 covers 9 bases. With 5 bases clipped from V and 2 bases from J, the junction kept 6 bases outside the gene matches. CDR3 length: 15 residues. CDR1 and CDR2 from the germline V gene are SGHTA and FQGNSA. CDR3 protein: CASSARGQGNYGYTF. CDR3 in DNA: TGTGCCAGCAGCGCCCGAGGACAGGGGAACTATGGCTACACCTTC.

There are a few counts of this clonotype. The rearrangement uses TRBV6-6 and TRBJ1-2, with unresolved D. This CDR3 region has 15 residues. With 8 bases removed from V and 0 bases from J, the gap between germline ends came to 16 bases. The V gene's germline CDR1 is MNHNY and CDR2 SVGAGI (reference sequence). CDR3 region: CASLTKHLANYGYTF. The DNA of the CDR3 is TGTGCCAGCCTTACTAAACACCTAGCTAACTATGGCTACACCTTC.

This clonotype was recorded a few times. The chain uses TRBV20-1 and TRBJ1-5, with a weak D call TRBD1 (6 bases). This CDR3 spans 16 amino acids. Germline V gene data show CDR1 as DFQATT and CDR2 as SNEGSKA (reference sequence). V was clipped by 6 bases and J by 3 bases, with 21 bases between them. The DNA for the CDR3 is TGCAGTGCCGCCCCTGGTGATACAGGGCCCAATCAGCCCCAGCATTTT. Its protein is CSAAPGDTGPNQPQHF.

The chain combines TRBV7-2 with TRBJ2-7; 11 bases map to TRBD1. V shed 5 bases and J 6 bases; nucleotides not matched to a gene: 6. Germline V gene lookup returns CDR1 SGHTA and CDR2 FQGNSA. This CDR3 is 14 amino acids long. The CDR3 sequence is CASSPPGQGGEQYF. CDR3 DNA: TGTGCCAGCAGCCCACCGGGACAGGGGGGCGAGCAGTACTTC.

This clonotype was seen more than once but under ten times. CDR3 sequence: CASSLALGEREKLFF. The CDR3 bases are TGTGCCAGCAGCTTAGCGCTCGGGGAGCGGGAAAAACTGTTTTTT. The V and J genes are TRBV7-2 and TRBJ1-4; D is unclear. The ends were cut back, 0 bases at V and 8 bases at J, with 13 bases in the middle. The CDR3 sequence is 15 residues long. In germline, CDR1 is SGHTA, CDR2 FQGNSA.

This clonotype has a handful of counts. The V and J genes are TRBV30 and TRBJ2-1; 7 positions agree with TRBD2. CDR3 size: 16 residues. The germline V gene has CDR1 GTSNPN and CDR2 SVGIG (reference sequence). Trimming cost V 3 bases and J 0 bases; bases outside gene matches: 8. CDR3 sequence: CAWSTGRGSSYNEQFF. DNA for the CDR3: TGTGCCTGGAGCACCGGGCGGGGGAGCTCCTACAATGAGCAGTTCTTC.

The V call is TRBV7-8, the J call TRBJ2-7; D not resolved. The CDR3 loop spans 13 amino acids. Between the trimmed V and J ends, which lost 4 bases and 3 bases, there was a span of 10 bases. Per germline, CDR1 SGHVS and CDR2 FQNEAQ. The CDR3 sequence: CASSSTAYYEQYF. CDR3 sequence (DNA): TGTGCCAGCAGCTCCACAGCATACTACGAGCAGTACTTC.

The sample holds a few counts of this clonotype. The J gene is TRBJ2-3, the V gene TRBV9; a weak D match, TRBD2 (5 bases). The CDR3 sequence is 15 residues long. V lost 4 bases, J lost 6 bases, and 18 bases lay in between. Germline values: CDR1 SGDLS, CDR2 YYNGEE. For the CDR3, the DNA is TGTGCCAGCAGCTCCCCAAGTAGTAGCGCGGATACGCAGTATTTT. The encoded protein is CASSSPSSSADTQYF.

This clonotype was counted only a few times. The rearrangement uses TRBV6-1 and TRBJ2-1; D might be TRBD1 (6 bases). The V gene lost 6 bases and the J gene lost 2 bases, with 14 bases spanning the gap. Germline-derived CDR1 and CDR2 are MNHNS and SASEGT. This CDR3 has 15 residues. The CDR3 sequence: CASRGTGITYNEQFF. In DNA form, the CDR3 reads TGTGCCAGCAGGGGAACAGGGATCACCTACAATGAGCAGTTCTTC.

In its sample, this clonotype was seen a few times. The chain has TRBV7-9 and TRBJ2-7, with a weak D call TRBD1 (5 bases). This CDR3 contains 15 residues. Germline lookup yields CDR1 SEHNR and CDR2 FQNEAQ (reference sequence). With 5 bases removed from V and 2 bases from J, the gap between germline ends came to 16 bases. CDR3 DNA sequence: TGTGCCAGCAGCCCCGGCCAGGGAATCCCCTACGAGCAGTACTTC. Its protein is CASSPGQGIPYEQYF.

This clonotype has just a few counts. The chain links TRBV7-9 to TRBJ1-1, with TRBD1 matching over 9 bases. CDR1 is SEHNR and CDR2 is FQNEAQ in the germline V gene (reference sequence). The CDR3 is 15 amino acids. V lost 5 bases, J lost 0 bases, and 4 bases stayed unmatched. CDR3 residues: CASSPGQGMNTEAFF. The CDR3 DNA reads as TGTGCCAGCAGCCCCGGACAGGGGATGAACACTGAAGCTTTCTTT.

The sample holds many counts of this clonotype. V usage is TRBV6-2 or TRBV6-3 and J usage is TRBJ1-5, with 10 positions matching TRBD1. With V trimmed by 5 bases and J by 7 bases, 8 bases remained unmatched. There are 15 residues in the CDR3. From germline, CDR1 is MNHEY and CDR2 SVGEGT. CDR3 sequence reads: CASSPGTGVGQPQHF. In nucleotides, the CDR3 is TGTGCCAGCAGTCCCGGGACAGGGGTTGGACAGCCCCAGCATTTT.

This chain links TRBV12-3 or TRBV12-4 with TRBJ2-3, with 9 bases identical to TRBD1. The V and J ends lost 1 base and 2 bases, in that order; junction bases with no gene match: 4. This CDR3 is built from 16 residues. The CDR3 sequence: CASSLEDRGITDTQYF. Here the CDR3 DNA reads TGTGCCAGCAGTTTAGAAGACAGGGGGATCACAGATACGCAGTATTTT.

The J gene is TRBJ1-1, the V gene TRBV10-3; maybe TRBD1 (5 bases). Per the germline V gene, CDR1 is ENHRY and CDR2 is SYGVKD. This CDR3 is 15 amino acids long. V was clipped by 3 bases and J by 2 bases, with 13 bases between them. The CDR3 protein is CAISDPDRINTEAFF. For the CDR3, the DNA is TGTGCCATCAGTGATCCCGACAGAATAAACACTGAAGCTTTCTTT.

This clonotype was counted between two and nine times. The chain employs TRBV7-9 and TRBJ1-1; TRBD1 matches at 9 bases. Per the germline V gene, CDR1 is SEHNR and CDR2 is FQNEAQ (reference sequence). This CDR3 is built from 15 residues. V dropped 5 bases and J dropped 5; count of bases not matched to a gene: 9. For the CDR3, the DNA is TGTGCCAGCAGCACACCCGGGACAGGGAGGACTGAAGCTTTCTTT. This codes for CASSTPGTGRTEAFF.

The chain links TRBV7-2 to TRBJ2-1; 9 nucleotides line up with TRBD2. CDR3 length: 15 residues. Losses at the gene ends were 3 bases for V and 4 bases for J; bases not matched to a gene: 4. CDR1 is SGHTA and CDR2 is FQGNSA in the germline V gene. In DNA, the CDR3 is TGTGCCAGCAGCTTTAGCGGGGGATTTTACAATGAGCAGTTCTTC. Translated: CASSFSGGFYNEQFF.

Only a few counts were recorded for this clonotype. The genes are TRBV7-8 and TRBJ2-7; D is unresolved. Germline V CDR1 and CDR2: SGHVS, FQNEAQ. V lost 3 bases and J lost 3, with 9 bases in between. This CDR3 comprises 13 residues. The CDR3 DNA is TGTGCCAGCAGCTTGGCCCCGGGCTACGAGCAGTACTTC. Its translation: CASSLAPGYEQYF. The whole variable domain, remainder taken from reference TRBV7-8 and TRBJ2-7, is GAGVSQSPRYKVAKRGQDVALRCDPISGHVSLFWYQQALGQGPEFLTYFQNEAQLDKSGLPSDRFFAERPEGSVSTLKIQRTQQEDSAVYLCASSLAPGYEQYFGPGTRLTVT.